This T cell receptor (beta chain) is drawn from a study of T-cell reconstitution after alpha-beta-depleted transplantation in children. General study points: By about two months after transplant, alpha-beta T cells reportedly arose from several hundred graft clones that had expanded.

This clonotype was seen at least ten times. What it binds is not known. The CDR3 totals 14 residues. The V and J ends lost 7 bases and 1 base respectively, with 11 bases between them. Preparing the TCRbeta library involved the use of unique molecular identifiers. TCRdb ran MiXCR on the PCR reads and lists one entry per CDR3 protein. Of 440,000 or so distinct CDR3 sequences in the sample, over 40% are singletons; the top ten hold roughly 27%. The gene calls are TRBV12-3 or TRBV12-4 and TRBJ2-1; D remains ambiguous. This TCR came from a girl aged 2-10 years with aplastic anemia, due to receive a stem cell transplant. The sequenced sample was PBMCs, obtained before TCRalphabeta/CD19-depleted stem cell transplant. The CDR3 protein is CASTMGYSYNEQFF. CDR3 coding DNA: TGTGCCAGCACCATGGGGTATTCCTACAATGAGCAGTTCTTC.